The sample holds one count of the clone carrying this T cell receptor (beta chain). The data derive from a study of shared clonotypes between healthy human individuals. The CDR3 runs 15 residues. V was shortened by 3 bases and J by 4 bases, with 15 bases between the two germline ends. Per germline, CDR1 SGHRS and CDR2 YFSETQ. Some clones are missing from TCRdb's copy, which holds only in-frame ones; the method was immunoSEQ multiplex PCR. This table has about a million clones, roughly 77% appearing once. The TCR originated in a man younger than 35 in good health. Some clones in this sample may be carry-over from other donors' samples. The chain links TRBV5-1 to TRBJ2-3; tentative D call: TRBD2 (7 bases). Sequencing was carried out using memory CD4+ T cells from PBMCs. Subset reported: CD45RA-negative fraction. The CDR3 DNA sequence: TGCGCCAGCAGCTCGGGGGACGGGGGGCCAGATACGCAGTATTTT. Protein: CASSSGDGGPDTQYF.